This T cell receptor beta chain was recorded in a study of blood T cell repertoires in COVID-19. About the study: Sites across the United States, Italy and Spain contributed samples from acute and convalescent COVID-19. Sources were T cells, B-cell-depleted T cells, or PBMCs; the material itself was cDNA or gDNA.

Per germline, CDR1 LNHNV and CDR2 YYDKDF (reference sequence). The CDR3 contains 16 residues. V gave up 3 bases and J gave up 1 base; unmatched junction bases: 7. The table came from immunoSEQ multiplex PCR; TCRdb's copy has only in-frame clones and leaves some out. The sample comprises around 130,000 clones, almost 85% of which are singletons, and 13% rests with the top ten. The receptor was derived from a human donor in a cohort sampled during active COVID-19. This chain connects TRBV15 to TRBJ2-5, with 8 bases aligning to TRBD2. Sample: peripheral blood. The CDR3 DNA sequence: TGTGCCACCAGCAGGGGCGGGGGGAACCTCCAAGAGACCCAGTACTTC. Protein: CATSRGGGNLQETQYF.